This is a list of T cell receptor beta chains from one sample in a study of blood T cell repertoires in COVID-19. Sequenced by immunoSEQ multiplex PCR; TCRdb stores in-frame clones only, minus some. The table lists about 240,000 clones, 86% of them singletons. The specimen sequenced was peripheral blood. The receptors were sampled from a man older than 75 with acute or convalescent COVID-19. The CDR3 runs from the conserved cysteine through the conserved F or W. D genes are given only for firm matches. Expanded clones get a size class; other rows say once, few or many, or leave the size out.

v_gene: TRBV19; j_gene: TRBJ1-2; d_gene: TRBD1; abundance: NA; len: 14; CDR3aa: CASLGQGGNYGYTF; CDR3nt: TGTGCCAGCCTTGGACAGGGAGGTAACTATGGCTACACCTTC
v_gene: TRBV28; j_gene: TRBJ1-2; d_gene: TRBD1; abundance: NA; len: 12; CDR3aa: CASRPPTGGYTF; CDR3nt: TGTGCCAGCAGGCCCCCGACAGGGGGCTACACCTTC
v_gene: TRBV19; j_gene: TRBJ1-6; d_gene: TRBD1; abundance: NA; len: 16; CDR3aa: CASTRTGISYNSPLHF; CDR3nt: TGTGCCAGTACCAGGACAGGGATCTCCTATAATTCACCCCTCCACTTT
v_gene: TRBV18; j_gene: TRBJ1-2; d_gene: TRBD1; abundance: NA; len: 15; CDR3aa: CASSPGTGLTYGYTF; CDR3nt: TGTGCCAGCTCACCGGGGACAGGCTTGACTTATGGCTACACCTTC
v_gene: TRBV5-6; j_gene: TRBJ1-2; d_gene: NA; abundance: once; len: 12; CDR3aa: CASSLDRAYDTF; CDR3nt: TGTGCCAGCAGCTTGGACAGGGCCTATGACACCTTC
v_gene: TRBV27; j_gene: TRBJ1-4; d_gene: NA; abundance: once; len: 14; CDR3aa: CASSLSRGGEKLFF; CDR3nt: TGTGCCAGCAGTTTATCGAGGGGGGGTGAAAAACTGTTTTTT
v_gene: TRBV6-6; j_gene: TRBJ1-5; d_gene: TRBD1; abundance: NA; len: 15; CDR3aa: CASSLEQGPQVAQHF; CDR3nt: TGTGCCAGCAGTTTGGAACAGGGGCCTCAAGTGGCCCAGCATTTT
v_gene: TRBV4-3; j_gene: TRBJ2-1; d_gene: NA; abundance: NA; len: 15; CDR3aa: CASSQDGGTYNEQFF; CDR3nt: TGCGCCAGCAGCCAAGACGGGGGAACCTACAATGAGCAGTTCTTC
v_gene: TRBV19; j_gene: TRBJ2-3; d_gene: NA; abundance: NA; len: 14; CDR3aa: CASSIVEGSDTQYF; CDR3nt: TGTGCCAGTAGTATAGTGGAGGGGTCAGATACGCAGTATTTT
v_gene: TRBV7-2; j_gene: TRBJ2-7; d_gene: NA; abundance: NA; len: 14; CDR3aa: CASSLPDFPREQYF; CDR3nt: TGTGCCAGCAGCTTACCAGACTTCCCCCGGGAGCAGTACTTC
v_gene: TRBV4-2; j_gene: TRBJ2-3; d_gene: NA; abundance: NA; len: 14; CDR3aa: CASSQDRGTDTQYF; CDR3nt: TGTGCCAGCAGCCAAGATCGGGGTACAGATACGCAGTATTTT
v_gene: TRBV4-1; j_gene: TRBJ2-1; d_gene: TRBD2; abundance: NA; len: 17; CDR3aa: CASSQNGRGGGYNEQFF; CDR3nt: TGCGCCAGCAGCCAAAACGGACGGGGCGGGGGATACAATGAGCAGTTCTTC
v_gene: TRBV11-3; j_gene: TRBJ2-5; d_gene: TRBD1; abundance: once; len: 15; CDR3aa: CASSLGTGLGETQYF; CDR3nt: TGTGCCAGCAGCCTTGGGACAGGGCTTGGGGAGACCCAGTACTTC
v_gene: TRBV7-9; j_gene: TRBJ2-5; d_gene: TRBD2; abundance: NA; len: 15; CDR3aa: CASSLRGLAQETQYF; CDR3nt: TGTGCCAGCAGCTTACGGGGACTAGCTCAAGAGACCCAGTACTTC
v_gene: TRBV27; j_gene: TRBJ1-5; d_gene: NA; abundance: once; len: 15; CDR3aa: CACGGGSSGNQPQHF; CDR3nt: TGTGCCTGCGGTGGGGGGAGTAGCGGCAATCAGCCCCAGCATTTT
v_gene: TRBV19; j_gene: TRBJ1-5; d_gene: NA; abundance: NA; len: 14; CDR3aa: CASRLRGGNQPQHF; CDR3nt: TGTGCCAGCCGACTCAGGGGTGGCAATCAGCCCCAGCATTTT
v_gene: TRBV10-3; j_gene: TRBJ2-7; d_gene: TRBD1; abundance: NA; len: 15; CDR3aa: CAISESKGARLEQYF; CDR3nt: TGTGCCATCAGTGAAAGTAAGGGGGCTCGGCTCGAGCAGTACTTC
v_gene: TRBV5-4; j_gene: TRBJ1-1; d_gene: TRBD1; abundance: NA; len: 14; CDR3aa: CASSPGQGRTEAFF; CDR3nt: TGTGCCAGCAGTCCGGGACAGGGGAGGACTGAAGCTTTCTTT
v_gene: TRBV5-8; j_gene: TRBJ1-6; d_gene: NA; abundance: NA; len: 16; CDR3aa: CASSLELGTTNSPLHF; CDR3nt: TGTGCCAGCAGCTTGGAACTCGGGACAACTAATTCACCCCTCCACTTT
v_gene: TRBV27; j_gene: TRBJ2-1; d_gene: NA; abundance: NA; len: 16; CDR3aa: CASILQGPRGYNEQFF; CDR3nt: TGTGCCAGCATTCTTCAGGGGCCTAGGGGGTACAATGAGCAGTTCTTC
v_gene: TRBV3-1/TRBV3-2; j_gene: TRBJ1-4; d_gene: NA; abundance: once; len: 16; CDR3aa: CASSHSDSATNEKLFF; CDR3nt: TGTGCCAGCAGCCATTCCGACAGCGCAACTAATGAAAAACTGTTTTTT
v_gene: TRBV28; j_gene: TRBJ2-7; d_gene: NA; abundance: NA; len: 15; CDR3aa: CASTSGVGSSYEQYF; CDR3nt: TGTGCCAGCACCTCCGGGGTTGGGAGCTCCTACGAGCAGTACTTC
v_gene: TRBV3-1/TRBV3-2; j_gene: TRBJ2-5; d_gene: NA; abundance: NA; len: 13; CDR3aa: CASSRSGQETQYF; CDR3nt: TGTGCCAGCAGCCGTAGCGGCCAAGAGACCCAGTACTTC
v_gene: TRBV7-2; j_gene: TRBJ1-5; d_gene: NA; abundance: NA; len: 14; CDR3aa: CASSFRQGNQPQHF; CDR3nt: TGTGCCAGCAGTTTTAGACAGGGCAATCAGCCCCAGCATTTT
v_gene: TRBV5-1; j_gene: TRBJ1-4; d_gene: NA; abundance: NA; len: 15; CDR3aa: CASSLRGTTNEKLFF; CDR3nt: TGCGCCAGCAGCTTGAGGGGAACAACTAATGAAAAACTGTTTTTT
v_gene: TRBV6-5; j_gene: TRBJ1-6; d_gene: TRBD1; abundance: NA; len: 16; CDR3aa: CASSFRQGAANSPLHF; CDR3nt: TGTGCCAGCAGTTTCCGACAGGGGGCGGCTAATTCACCCCTCCACTTT
v_gene: TRBV10-2; j_gene: TRBJ1-2; d_gene: TRBD1; abundance: NA; len: 13; CDR3aa: CASRSGGVNGYTF; CDR3nt: TGCGCCAGCAGGTCAGGGGGCGTTAATGGCTACACCTTC
v_gene: TRBV9; j_gene: TRBJ2-3; d_gene: TRBD1; abundance: NA; len: 16; CDR3aa: CASSADLGTGEDTQYF; CDR3nt: TGTGCCAGCAGCGCCGACCTCGGGACAGGGGAAGATACGCAGTATTTT
v_gene: TRBV2; j_gene: TRBJ1-5; d_gene: TRBD1; abundance: NA; len: 16; CDR3aa: CASRDPGGGSNQPQHF; CDR3nt: TGTGCCAGCAGGGACCCAGGGGGTGGCAGCAATCAGCCCCAGCATTTT
v_gene: TRBV7-7; j_gene: TRBJ2-5; d_gene: TRBD2; abundance: NA; len: 16; CDR3aa: CASSFGLAGESETQYF; CDR3nt: TGTGCTAGCAGCTTTGGACTAGCGGGAGAATCGGAGACCCAGTACTTC
v_gene: TRBV11-1; j_gene: TRBJ1-4; d_gene: NA; abundance: few; len: 14; CDR3aa: CASSLSRSNEKLFF; CDR3nt: TGTGCCAGCAGCTTAAGCAGGTCGAATGAAAAACTGTTTTTT
v_gene: TRBV6-2/TRBV6-3; j_gene: TRBJ2-1; d_gene: TRBD1; abundance: NA; len: 14; CDR3aa: CASSSGGLGNEQFF; CDR3nt: TGTGCCAGCAGCTCAGGGGGCTTGGGCAATGAGCAGTTCTTC